Each of the 3 T cell receptor beta chains below was sequenced from the same sample in a study of T cell repertoires and HLA-DP antigens. Their target antigens are unknown. TCRdb's copy holds only in-frame clones and misses some; the assay was immunoSEQ multiplex PCR. In the table there are about 73,000 clones, around 80% of which are singletons. Sequencing used CD4+ T cells from PBMCs. The receptors originated from a man in his fifties or sixties in good health and CMV-seronegative.

The V and J genes are TRBV5-1 and TRBJ1-1; 7 positions match TRBD1. With 4 bases clipped from V and 5 bases from J, the junction kept 11 bases outside the gene matches. The CDR3 contains 15 residues. Per germline, CDR1 SGHRS and CDR2 YFSETQ. Here the CDR3 DNA reads TGCGCCAGCAGCCCCATGACAGGGAGAGGTACTGAAGCTTTCTTT. This encodes CASSPMTGRGTEAFF.

The gene calls are TRBV7-2 and TRBJ1-5; 8 nucleotides line up with TRBD1. The CDR3 totals 15 residues. Germline V gives CDR1 SGHTA, CDR2 FQGNSA. V was clipped by 1 base and J by 4 bases; unmatched bases: 3. CDR3: CASSLGQGRNQPQHF. Here the CDR3 DNA reads TGTGCCAGCAGCTTAGGACAGGGGAGAAATCAGCCCCAGCATTTT.

V is TRBV10-1 and J is TRBJ2-7; 14 nucleotides align to TRBD2. Germline trimming cut 8 bases from V and 2 bases from J; bases unmatched to any gene: 2. Looked up from germline, CDR1 is WNHNN and CDR2 is SYGVQD (reference sequence). The CDR3 contains 14 residues. As DNA, the CDR3 is TGCGCCAGCGGACTAGCGGGAGGACCCTACGAGCAGTACGTC. Its protein product is CASGLAGGPYEQYV.